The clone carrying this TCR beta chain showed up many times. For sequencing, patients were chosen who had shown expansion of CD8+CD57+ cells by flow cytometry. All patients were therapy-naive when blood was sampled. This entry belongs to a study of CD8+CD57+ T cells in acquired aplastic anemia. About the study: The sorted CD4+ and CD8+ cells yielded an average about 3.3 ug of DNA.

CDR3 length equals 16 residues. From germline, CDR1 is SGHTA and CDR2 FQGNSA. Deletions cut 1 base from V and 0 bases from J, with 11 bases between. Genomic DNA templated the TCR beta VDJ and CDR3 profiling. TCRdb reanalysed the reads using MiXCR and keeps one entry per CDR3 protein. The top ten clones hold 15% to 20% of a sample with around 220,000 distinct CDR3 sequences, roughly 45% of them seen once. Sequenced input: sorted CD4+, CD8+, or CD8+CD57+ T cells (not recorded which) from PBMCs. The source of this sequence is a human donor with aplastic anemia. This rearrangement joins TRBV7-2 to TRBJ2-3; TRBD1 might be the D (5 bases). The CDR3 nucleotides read TGTGCCAGCAGCTTAGTTTCTCAGGGTAGCACAGATACGCAGTATTTT. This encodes CASSLVSQGSTDTQYF. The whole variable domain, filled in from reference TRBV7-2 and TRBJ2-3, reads GAGVSQSPSNKVTEKGKDVELRCDPISGHTALYWYRQSLGQGLEFLIYFQGNSAPDKSGLPSDRFSAERTGGSVSTLTIQRTQQEDSAVYLCASSLVSQGSTDTQYFGPGTRLTVL.